Sequencing of this T cell receptor beta chain was carried out in a study of T cells in Graves' hyperthyroidism and ophthalmopathy. Findings and caveats of the study: Blood also held most thyroid clonotypes expanded beyond 0.001.

TCR beta CDR3 regions were amplified from RNA. In the first-round RT-PCR of the TCR CDR3, the HTBI primer set was used. TCRdb recomputed calls from the multiplex PCR reads with MiXCR, one row per CDR3 protein. There are about 420,000 distinct CDR3 sequences in the sample; roughly 13% occur only once, and 5.3% lies in the top ten. This clonotype was seen repeatedly, ten times or more. Its antigen remains unknown. Exclusion of patients followed from uncontrolled infection, other autoimmune disease, pregnancy or lactation. The CDR3 spans 15 residues. Germline CDR1 SNHLY, CDR2 FYNNEI. V was shortened by 2 bases and J by 0 bases, with 8 bases between the two germline ends.

The TCR was taken from a woman younger than 30 with Graves' hyperthyroidism. What was sequenced was blood. This chain uses TRBV2 with TRBJ2-1; D is unclear. In DNA, the CDR3 is TGTGCCAGCAGTGAATGGTCCTACTCCTACAATGAGCAGTTCTTC. Translated, it gives CASSEWSYSYNEQFF.